This T cell receptor beta chain was captured in a study of Graves' ophthalmopathy and Graves' hyperthyroidism. About the study: Specimen type is peripheral blood, obtained at initial diagnosis before any treatment. Study-level results: Blood also contained most of the expanded thyroid clonotypes above 0.001 frequency.

This clonotype was observed many times. The antigen remains undetermined. A duration under 3 months, NOSPECS ≥4, CAS ≥3 and moderate-to-severe activity characterized the donors with ophthalmopathy. Patients with other autoimmune diseases, uncontrolled infections, pregnancy or lactation were excluded. Amplifying from RNA transcripts, the study obtained TCR beta CDR3 regions. Second-round multiplex PCR followed a first-round RT-PCR using HTBI primers. TCRdb fed the multiplex PCR reads into MiXCR, producing one record per CDR3 protein. The data contain about 400,000 distinct CDR3 sequences, around 16% of them seen just once; the ten biggest clones take up roughly 1.4%. The TCR comes from a woman aged 18-29 years with Graves' ophthalmopathy. Sequencing was performed on peripheral blood.

The CDR3 spells CAISEGQDSGNTIYF. The CDR3 DNA reads TGTGCCATCAGTGAGGGACAGGACTCTGGAAACACCATATATTTT. V and J are TRBV10-3 and TRBJ1-3, with 7 bases lining up with TRBD1. Germline V gene data show CDR1 as ENHRY and CDR2 as SYGVKD. The CDR3 has 15 residues. The V segment lost 2 bases and the J segment 0 bases; nucleotides outside the gene matches: 1.